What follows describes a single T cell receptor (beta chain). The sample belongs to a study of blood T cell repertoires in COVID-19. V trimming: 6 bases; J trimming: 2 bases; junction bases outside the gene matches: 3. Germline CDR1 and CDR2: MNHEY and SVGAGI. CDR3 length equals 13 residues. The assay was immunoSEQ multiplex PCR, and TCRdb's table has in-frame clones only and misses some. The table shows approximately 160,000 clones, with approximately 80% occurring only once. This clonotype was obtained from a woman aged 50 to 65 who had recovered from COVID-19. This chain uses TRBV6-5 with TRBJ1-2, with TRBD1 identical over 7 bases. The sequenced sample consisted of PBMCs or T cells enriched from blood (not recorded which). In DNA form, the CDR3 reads TGTGCCAGCAGCGAGGGACAGAACTATGGCTACACCTTC. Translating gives CASSEGQNYGYTF.